These 5 T cell receptor beta chains share one sample of origin, sequenced in a study of T cells expressing NK-cell markers. TCRdb re-called the 5' RACE reads; every CDR3 protein appears as one record, without DNA. This sample's table has about 400,000 distinct CDR3 sequences. Material: blood T cells: a sorted CD56 or NKG2C T cell subset, CD4+ or CD8+ T cells, or bulk PBMC T cells (not recorded which). Receptor source: a woman in her forties or fifties in good health.

The V gene is TRBV4-1, the J gene TRBJ2-5; TCRdb gives TRBD1 as the D gene, but with no DNA this cannot be confirmed. Germline CDR1 and CDR2: MGHRA and YSYEKL. This CDR3 is built from 14 residues. CDR3 in amino acids: CASSLPGEVETQYF.

V is TRBV24-1 and J is TRBJ2-1. This CDR3 has 15 amino acids. Germline V gene sequence: CDR1 KGHDR, CDR2 SFDVKD. This chain's CDR3 is CATSDGGGSYNEQFF.

The V call is TRBV11-2, the J call TRBJ2-5; TCRdb gives TRBD2 as the D gene, but with no DNA this cannot be confirmed. The CDR3 consists of 14 residues. Germline V CDR1 and CDR2: SGHAT, FQNNGV. This CDR3 reads CASSRAGREETQYF. The full variable domain, in which reference TRBV11-2 and TRBJ2-5 provide the parts outside the CDR3, is EAGVAQSPRYKIIEKRQSVAFWCNPISGHATLYWYQQILGQGPKLLIQFQNNGVVDDSQLPKDRFSAERLKGVDSTLKIQPAKLEDSAVYLCASSRAGREETQYFGPGTRLLVL.

This sequence joins TRBV20-1 and TRBJ1-2. The CDR3 sequence is 16 residues long. In germline, CDR1 is DFQATT, CDR2 SNEGSKA (reference sequence). The CDR3 is CSARAGTAVPSDGYTF.

V gene TRBV15 combines with J gene TRBJ2-7; no DNA is available, so the TRBD1 call from TCRdb remains unchecked. In germline, CDR1 is LNHNV, CDR2 YYDKDF (reference sequence). The CDR3 contains 16 residues. CDR3 region: CATSRDQGDRGYEQYF.